This is a list of T cell receptor beta chains from one sample in a study of blood T cell repertoires in COVID-19. Repertoires were generated with immunoSEQ multiplex PCR, while TCRdb's copy carries only in-frame clones and drops some. This sample carries tens of thousands of clones, roughly 81% of them seen once, and the ten largest clones take approximately 35%. Sequenced sample: peripheral blood. The receptor set was obtained from a man aged 70 or older with acute or convalescent COVID-19. CDR3s include the opening cysteine and the closing phenylalanine or tryptophan. D genes are given only for firm matches. Only some rows state a clone size, as once, few, many or a class for expanded clones.

size: -
J: TRBJ2-3
V: TRBV5-1
D: -
DNA: TGCGCCAGCAGCGGCCGAAACACAGATACGCAGTATTTT
CDR3: CASSGRNTDTQYF

size: -
J: TRBJ2-7
V: TRBV9
D: TRBD1
DNA: TGTGCCAGCAGCCCCGGGACAGGACTAACTTTC
CDR3: CASSPGTGLTF

size: -
J: TRBJ2-2
V: TRBV19
D: TRBD2
DNA: TGTCCACATAGCGGGGGTACCGGGGAGCTGTTTTTT
CDR3: CPHSGGTGELFF

size: -
J: TRBJ2-1
V: TRBV18
D: TRBD2
DNA: TGTGCCAGCTCACCGGCGGGAGGATACAATGAGCAGTTCTTC
CDR3: CASSPAGGYNEQFF

size: few
J: TRBJ2-3
V: TRBV18
D: -
DNA: TGTGCCAGCTCAAAGGGGGTCACAGATACGCAGTATTTT
CDR3: CASSKGVTDTQYF

size: -
J: TRBJ1-1
V: TRBV3-1/TRBV3-2
D: -
DNA: TGTGCCAGCAGCCTCTCGACAGTACAGAACACTGAAGCTTTCTTT
CDR3: CASSLSTVQNTEAFF

size: few
J: TRBJ1-4
V: TRBV19
D: -
DNA: TGTGCCAGTAGAGGCGGCCTCGAAAAACTGTTTTTT
CDR3: CASRGGLEKLFF

size: -
J: TRBJ2-3
V: TRBV3-1/TRBV3-2
D: TRBD1
DNA: TGTGCCAGCAGCCAAGTGACAGGGTCAGATACGCAGTATTTT
CDR3: CASSQVTGSDTQYF

size: -
J: TRBJ1-2
V: TRBV18
D: -
DNA: TGTGCCAGCTCACCGGCCCAGGAAGGCTACACCTTC
CDR3: CASSPAQEGYTF

size: -
J: TRBJ1-2
V: TRBV6-6
D: -
DNA: TGTGCCAGCAGACGAAAATCTGGGGCAGGGATTAACTATGGCTACACCTTC
CDR3: CASRRKSGAGINYGYTF

size: -
J: TRBJ2-1
V: TRBV5-4
D: -
DNA: TGTGCCAGCAGCTTACCTGATAGCGTGGATGAGCAGTTCTTC
CDR3: CASSLPDSVDEQFF

size: -
J: TRBJ2-5
V: TRBV19
D: TRBD1
DNA: TGTGCCAGTAGCCCCCCCCAGGGGGCCCCAACCCGGGAAGAGACCCAGTACTTC
CDR3: CASSPPQGAPTREETQYF

size: once
J: TRBJ2-1
V: TRBV28
D: TRBD1
DNA: TGTGCCAGCAGTTCCCGGGACAGGTTTTTCAATGAGCAGTTCTTC
CDR3: CASSSRDRFFNEQFF

size: -
J: TRBJ2-7
V: TRBV7-2
D: TRBD1
DNA: TGTGCCAGCAGCACCACAGGGGGTTATTCCTACGAGCAGTACTTC
CDR3: CASSTTGGYSYEQYF

size: -
J: TRBJ2-7
V: TRBV11-2
D: -
DNA: TGTGCCAGCAGCTTACAAGGGGGCTCCTACGAGCAGTACTTC
CDR3: CASSLQGGSYEQYF

size: -
J: TRBJ2-2
V: TRBV2
D: TRBD1
DNA: TGTGCCAGCAGTGGACAGGGGAGAAACACCGGGGAGCTGTTTTTT
CDR3: CASSGQGRNTGELFF

size: -
J: TRBJ2-3
V: TRBV2
D: -
DNA: TGTGCCAGCATTCTGGGTGCAGGGTCCTCATTTGGTACGCAGTATTTT
CDR3: CASILGAGSSFGTQYF

size: -
J: TRBJ1-1
V: TRBV20-1
D: TRBD1
DNA: TGCAGTGCGCTACAGGGGGTATTAACTTTCTTT
CDR3: CSALQGVLTFF

size: -
J: TRBJ2-2
V: TRBV24-1
D: TRBD1
DNA: TGTGCCACCAGGGGACAGGGTTACACCGGGGAGCTGTTTTTT
CDR3: CATRGQGYTGELFF

size: -
J: TRBJ1-5
V: TRBV19
D: -
DNA: TGTGCCAGTAGTATAACGGGAGACGCATATCAGCCCCAGCATTTT
CDR3: CASSITGDAYQPQHF

size: -
J: TRBJ2-7
V: TRBV6-5
D: TRBD1
DNA: TGTGCCAGCAGGGGACAGGGGTCTTTCATCAAGCAGTACTTC
CDR3: CASRGQGSFIKQYF

size: -
J: TRBJ1-4
V: TRBV28
D: TRBD1
DNA: TGTGCCAGCAGTTTAGGGACAGGGACTGAAAAACTGTTTTTT
CDR3: CASSLGTGTEKLFF

size: -
J: TRBJ1-3
V: TRBV7-9
D: -
DNA: TGTGCCAGCAGCTCTCTTGGGGGGGGCTTTGGAAACACCATATATTTT
CDR3: CASSSLGGGFGNTIYF

size: once
J: TRBJ2-2
V: TRBV2
D: -
DNA: TGTGCCAGCAGTAAGGAGGGGGCCCGTGGCACCGGGGAGCTGTTTTTT
CDR3: CASSKEGARGTGELFF

size: -
J: TRBJ2-7
V: TRBV3-1/TRBV3-2
D: -
DNA: TGTGCCAGCAGCCAAGTAGGGGACGAGCAGTACTTC
CDR3: CASSQVGDEQYF

size: once
J: TRBJ1-1
V: TRBV5-1
D: TRBD1
DNA: TGCGCCAGCAGCGAGGACAGGGTGACTGAAGCTTTCTTT
CDR3: CASSEDRVTEAFF

size: -
J: TRBJ2-1
V: TRBV19
D: -
DNA: TGTGCCACCAAGGAAGGGTTCGGGGGCTCCTACAATGAGCAGTTCTTC
CDR3: CATKEGFGGSYNEQFF